Listed here are 20 T cell receptor beta chains from one sample, sequenced in a study of T-cell reconstitution after alpha-beta-depleted transplantation in children. The library targeted TCRbeta and was prepared with unique molecular identifiers. TCRdb called the PCR reads again in MiXCR, with one record for every CDR3 protein. The top ten clones hold 35% of a sample with some 200,000 distinct CDR3 sequences, 8.4% of them seen once. Sequenced material: PBMCs, mostly from graft donor cells, taken 360 days after TCRalphabeta/CD19-depleted stem cell transplant. The receptors originated from a male patient aged 2-10 years who had a stem cell transplant for acute myeloid leukemia, so the T cells may come from the graft donor.

The V gene is TRBV7-2, the J gene TRBJ2-1; 11 bases match TRBD2. The junction had 4 bases not matched to a gene; V was cut back by 4 bases and J by 8 bases. This CDR3 has 14 amino acids. From germline, CDR1 is SGHTA and CDR2 FQGNSA. CDR3 DNA: TGTGCCAGCAGCTACCTAGCGGGAGGAGATGAGCAGTTCTTC. Translated, it gives CASSYLAGGDEQFF.

This chain links TRBV9 with TRBJ2-5, with D uncertain. V lost 4 bases and J 5 bases, leaving 6 bases between the germline ends. This CDR3 spans 11 amino acids. Germline CDR1 reads SGDLS; CDR2 reads YYNGEE. In nucleotides, the CDR3 is TGTGCCAGCAGCAAAGGGGAGACCCAGTACTTC. Protein product: CASSKGETQYF.

This clonotype has at least ten counts. The chain combines TRBV29-1 with TRBJ2-7; D tentatively fits TRBD1 or TRBD2 (5 bases each). Per the germline V gene, CDR1 is SQVTM and CDR2 is ANQGSEA. Trimming pared 6 bases from V and 1 base from J, leaving 10 bases between. The CDR3 has 12 residues. The CDR3 sequence: CSVLGPSYEQYV. The CDR3 DNA follows: TGCAGCGTGCTGGGACCTTCCTACGAGCAGTACGTC.

This clonotype was counted ten times or more. The CDR3 bases are TGTGCCAGCAGTTTGCGGCCGAACACTGAAGCTTTCTTT. Its protein is CASSLRPNTEAFF. The chain recombines TRBV12-3 or TRBV12-4 with TRBJ1-1, with D uncertain. This CDR3 spans 13 amino acids. Deletions cut 3 bases from V and 1 base from J, with 6 bases between.

This chain uses TRBV27 with TRBJ2-1; 8 bases map to TRBD2. Losses at the gene ends were 3 bases for V and 6 bases for J; bases not matched to a gene: 10. CDR1 and CDR2 (germline): MNHEY, SMNVEV (reference sequence). The CDR3 runs to 16 residues. The CDR3: CASSLTGRALFNEQFF. The CDR3 nucleotides are TGTGCCAGCAGTTTGACCGGGAGGGCCCTCTTCAATGAGCAGTTCTTC.

This clonotype was seen at least ten times. The chain has TRBV7-9 and TRBJ2-1, with D tentatively TRBD1 or TRBD2 (5 bases each). Trimming took off 4 bases at V and 5 bases at J, with 21 bases between the two ends. Germline-derived CDR1 and CDR2 are SEHNR and FQNEAQ (reference sequence). The CDR3 spans 17 residues. CDR3 coding DNA: TGTGCCAGCAGCTACTGGGACGGGACGCTTACAAACAATGAGCAGTTCTTC. It is translated as CASSYWDGTLTNNEQFF. Full variable domain (remainder filled in from reference TRBV7-9 and TRBJ2-1): DTGVSQNPRHKITKRGQNVTFRCDPISEHNRLYWYRQTLGQGPEFLTYFQNEAQLEKSRLLSDRFSAERPKGSFSTLEIQRTEQGDSAMYLCASSYWDGTLTNNEQFFGPGTRLTVL.

This clonotype was observed at least ten times. This chain joins TRBV12-3 or TRBV12-4 and TRBJ2-7, with no clear D. The ends were cut back, 5 bases at V and 6 bases at J, with 14 bases in the middle. The CDR3 has 13 amino acids. As DNA, the CDR3 is TGTGCCAGCAGTCGCGACTGGAGAGGCGAGCAGTACTTC. It translates to CASSRDWRGEQYF.

The chain carries TRBV5-1 and TRBJ2-6; perhaps TRBD1 as D (6 bases). The CDR3 spans 18 residues. Germline V gene sequence: CDR1 SGHRS, CDR2 YFSETQ. V lost 0 bases, J lost 0 bases, and 13 bases lay in between. CDR3 nucleotide sequence: TGCGCCAGCAGCTTGGGCCGGGACAAGACCTCTGGGGCCAACGTCCTGACTTTC. This gives the protein CASSLGRDKTSGANVLTF.

This clonotype occurred many times. V and J are TRBV5-1 and TRBJ2-2; TRBD1 matches at 7 bases. Germline loops: CDR1 SGHRS, CDR2 YFSETQ. The junction had 4 bases not matched to a gene; V was cut back by 6 bases and J by 5 bases. This CDR3 is 13 amino acids long. In DNA, the CDR3 is TGCGCCAGCACACCGGGACAGACCGGGGAGCTGTTTTTT. This sequence encodes CASTPGQTGELFF.

This clonotype was counted only a few times. This chain links TRBV28 with TRBJ2-5; 8 bases agree with TRBD1. V was clipped by 5 bases and J by 5 bases; unmatched bases: 7. CDR1 and CDR2 from the germline V gene are MDHEN and SYDVKM. The CDR3 sequence is 14 residues long. The CDR3, as DNA: TGTGCCAGCAGTCCCCGGACAGGGACGGAGACCCAGTACTTC. Protein product: CASSPRTGTETQYF.

There are many counts of this clonotype. This sequence joins TRBV20-1 and TRBJ2-3; possibly TRBD1 for D (5 bases). CDR3 length equals 16 residues. Trimming removed 2 bases from V and 0 bases from J, with 15 bases in between. Germline V gene data show CDR1 as DFQATT and CDR2 as SNEGSKA (reference sequence). In DNA form, the CDR3 reads TGCAGTGCTAGAAGGGGTCGGGCTCGAAGCACAGATACGCAGTATTTT. Its protein is CSARRGRARSTDTQYF.

This clonotype appeared many times. The chain couples TRBV7-9 to TRBJ2-5; 11 positions agree with TRBD2. There are 17 residues in the CDR3. The V and J ends lost 4 bases and 3 bases, in that order; junction bases with no gene match: 10. Germline V CDR1 and CDR2: SEHNR, FQNEAQ (reference sequence). CDR3 DNA sequence: TGTGCCAGCAGCTGGCTGACTAGCGGGATTGTGAAAGAGACCCAGTACTTC. Protein product: CASSWLTSGIVKETQYF.

As concerns this clonotype: Being one base from a much bigger clone, this may be a read error. CDR3 bases: TGCGCCAGCAGCTTGAGGCCTAGCGGGTCATATACGCAGTATTTT. Protein: CASSLRPSGSYTQYF. The rearrangement joins TRBV5-1 to TRBJ2-3, with 8 positions matching TRBD2. V lost 1 base and J lost 7; bases outside the gene matches: 8. CDR3 length: 15 amino acids. Germline values: CDR1 SGHRS, CDR2 YFSETQ.

This clonotype came up many times. A junction end diverges from the germline sequence, so it may reflect a read error. The rearrangement uses TRBV7-7 and TRBJ2-2; perhaps TRBD1 as D (6 bases). Germline-derived CDR1 and CDR2 are SSHAT and FNYEAQ (reference sequence). This CDR3 is 16 amino acids long. CDR3 region: CASSLGYRDERGELFF. The CDR3 DNA follows: TGTGCTAGCAGCTTAGGGTACAGGGACGAACGCGGGGAGCTGTTTTTT.

This clonotype was recorded at least ten times. The chain uses TRBV20-1 and TRBJ1-1, with D hard to call. CDR1 and CDR2 (germline): DFQATT, SNEGSKA (reference sequence). The CDR3 contains 14 residues. V lost 0 bases and J lost 1, with 9 bases in between. The CDR3 loop reads CSAREYLENTEAFF. The CDR3 DNA is TGCAGTGCTAGAGAGTACCTGGAGAACACTGAAGCTTTCTTT.

This chain joins TRBV20-1 and TRBJ1-3; D might be TRBD1 (5 bases). Looked up from germline, CDR1 is DFQATT and CDR2 is SNEGSKA (reference sequence). The CDR3 sequence is 15 residues long. V lost 5 bases and J 1 base, leaving 15 bases between the germline ends. The CDR3 reads CSAGIGTPSGNTIYF. The DNA for the CDR3 is TGCAGTGCTGGAATCGGGACCCCTTCTGGAAACACCATATATTTT.

The chain couples TRBV12-5 to TRBJ2-7; 7 nucleotides line up with TRBD2. CDR3 length equals 14 residues. CDR1 is LGHNT and CDR2 is FRNRAP in the germline V gene. V was clipped by 4 bases and J by 4 bases; unmatched bases: 7. The CDR3 region has the DNA TGTGCTAGTGGTTCAGGACTAGTCGGGTACGAGCAGTACTTC. Its protein product is CASGSGLVGYEQYF.

This clonotype came up a few times. This sequence joins TRBV6-2 or TRBV6-3 and TRBJ2-2; 13 bases fit TRBD2. Unmatched junction bases numbered 9, after V lost 4 bases and J lost 4 bases. CDR1 and CDR2 (germline): MNHEY, SVGEGT. The CDR3 extends over 18 amino acids. CDR3 region: CASSFLGLAGALTGELFF. The CDR3 bases are TGTGCCAGCAGTTTCCTCGGACTAGCGGGGGCCCTCACCGGGGAGCTGTTTTTT.

Many counts were recorded for this clonotype. The CDR3 DNA is TGTGCCAGCAGCCCAGGGGGCACAGATACGCAGTATTTT. Its translation is CASSPGGTDTQYF. This sequence joins TRBV7-6 and TRBJ2-3; a weak D match, TRBD1 (6 bases). The V gene lost 5 bases and the J gene lost 1 base, with 7 bases spanning the gap. The CDR3 loop spans 13 amino acids. Looked up from germline, CDR1 is SGHVS and CDR2 is FNYEAQ. Using reference TRBV7-6 and TRBJ2-3 for the parts outside the CDR3, the full variable domain is GAGVSQSPRYKVTKRGQDVALRCDPISGHVSLYWYRQALGQGPEFLTYFNYEAQQDKSGLPNDRFSAERPEGSISTLTIQRTEQRDSAMYRCASSPGGTDTQYFGPGTRLTVL.

The table lists this clonotype with many counts. The chain has TRBV6-5 and TRBJ1-1; 8 nucleotides align to TRBD1. The CDR3 runs to 11 residues. The V segment lost 5 bases and the J segment 10 bases; nucleotides outside the gene matches: 3. CDR1 and CDR2 (germline): MNHEY, SVGAGI. This chain's CDR3 is CASSRTGRAFF. The CDR3 region has the DNA TGTGCCAGCAGTAGGACAGGGCGAGCTTTCTTT.